The present entry profiles one T cell receptor beta chain with its context. The data were obtained in a study of blood T cell repertoires in COVID-19. Study-wide background: Sources were T cells, B-cell-depleted T cells, or PBMCs; the material itself was cDNA or gDNA.

Only in-frame clones appear in the TCRdb table, and some are missing; sequencing was by immunoSEQ multiplex PCR. The profile shows 310,000 or so clones, around 88% of them singletons. Living in under 30 US areas, the participants were between roughly 18 and 89 years of age. J was trimmed by 3 bases and V by 7 bases; bases with no gene match: 4. The CDR3 has 14 amino acids. Germline-derived CDR1 and CDR2 are MNHEY and SMNVEV (reference sequence). The origin of this receptor is a woman in her 40s who had recovered from COVID-19. Sequences were obtained from PBMCs or T cells enriched from blood (not recorded which). The chain uses TRBV27 and TRBJ2-3; 10 nucleotides match TRBD2. Written as DNA, the CDR3 is TGTGCCAGCATCGATAGCGGGAGGACAGATACGCAGTATTTT. This codes for CASIDSGRTDTQYF.